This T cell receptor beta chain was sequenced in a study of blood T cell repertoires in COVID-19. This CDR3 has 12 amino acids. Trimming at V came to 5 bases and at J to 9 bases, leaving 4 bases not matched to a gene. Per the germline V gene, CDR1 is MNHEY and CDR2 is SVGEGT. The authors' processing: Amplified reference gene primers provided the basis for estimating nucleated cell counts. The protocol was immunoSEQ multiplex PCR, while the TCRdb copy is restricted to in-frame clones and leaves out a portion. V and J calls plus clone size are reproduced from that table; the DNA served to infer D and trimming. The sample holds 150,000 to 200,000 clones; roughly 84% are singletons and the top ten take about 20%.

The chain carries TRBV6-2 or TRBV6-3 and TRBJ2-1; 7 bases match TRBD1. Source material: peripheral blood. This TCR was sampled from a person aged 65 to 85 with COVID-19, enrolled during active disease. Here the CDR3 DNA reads TGTGCCAGCAGTCTACAGGGGTTTGAGCAGTTCTTC. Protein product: CASSLQGFEQFF.